Shown below are 30 T cell receptor beta chains from a single sample sequenced in a study of T cells in Graves' hyperthyroidism and ophthalmopathy. Template material for amplifying TCR beta CDR3 regions consisted of RNA transcripts. HTBI primers drove first-round RT-PCR of the TCR CDR3. A single record per CDR3 protein comes from TCRdb applying MiXCR to the multiplex PCR reads. The sample includes some 560,000 distinct CDR3 sequences, roughly 15% of them seen just once. The material sequenced was blood. The receptors were sampled from a woman aged 40 to 50 with Graves' hyperthyroidism.

The sample holds a few counts of this clonotype. V and J are TRBV7-3 and TRBJ2-1; no reliable D call. Germline lookup yields CDR1 SGHTA and CDR2 FQGTGA. Between the trimmed V and J ends, which lost 2 bases and 1 base, there was a span of 9 bases. The CDR3 length is 15 residues. CDR3 amino acids: CASSLGVVSYNEQFF. The CDR3 DNA reads TGTGCCAGCAGCTTAGGTGTGGTGTCCTACAATGAGCAGTTCTTC.

J is TRBJ1-6 and V is TRBV6-6; the D is unclear. V lost 4 bases and J 8 bases, leaving 15 bases between the germline ends. Looked up from germline, CDR1 is MNHNY and CDR2 is SVGAGI (reference sequence). This CDR3 contains 15 residues. The CDR3: CASSSSVRNYSPLHF. CDR3 DNA sequence: TGTGCCAGCAGTTCCTCGGTCCGGAATTATTCACCCCTCCACTTT.

Comments on this clonotype: Given a much more abundant clone one base away, this may be a read error. The chain recombines TRBV7-9 with TRBJ1-2; D may be TRBD1 (5 bases). Germline assignment: CDR1 SEHNR and CDR2 FQNEAQ (reference sequence). This CDR3 has 12 amino acids. CDR3 amino acids: CAGSANRLGYTF. As DNA, the CDR3 is TGTGCCGGCAGCGCGAACAGGTTGGGCTACACCTTC.

The genes are TRBV7-2 and TRBJ1-6; D uncertain. Germline V CDR1 and CDR2: SGHTA, FQGNSA. The CDR3 loop spans 15 amino acids. V shed 4 bases and J shed 7 bases, with 14 bases lying between them. DNA for the CDR3: TGTGCCAGCAGCTCACCGACCCACACAAATTCACCCCTCCACTTT. Encoded protein: CASSSPTHTNSPLHF. The full variable domain, its missing parts supplied by reference TRBV7-2 and TRBJ1-6, is GAGVSQSPSNKVTEKGKDVELRCDPISGHTALYWYRQSLGQGLEFLIYFQGNSAPDKSGLPSDRFSAERTGGSVSTLTIQRTQQEDSAVYLCASSSPTHTNSPLHFGNGTRLTVT.

The chain has TRBV20-1 and TRBJ1-2, with a possible D match to TRBD1 (5 bases). Trimming removed 6 bases from V and 2 bases from J, with 16 bases in between. Per germline, CDR1 DFQATT and CDR2 SNEGSKA (reference sequence). CDR3 length equals 14 residues. The CDR3 sequence: CSAKGEGKNYGYTF. The CDR3 DNA sequence: TGCAGTGCGAAAGGGGAGGGGAAGAACTATGGCTACACCTTC.

V usage is TRBV6-5 and J usage is TRBJ1-1, with 11 bases lining up with TRBD1. Germline V gene lookup returns CDR1 MNHEY and CDR2 SVGAGI. V lost 4 bases to trimming and J lost 4 bases; unmatched junction nucleotides: 5. CDR3 length equals 15 residues. The CDR3 loop reads CASSSDRGLVTEAFF. Written as DNA, the CDR3 is TGTGCCAGCAGTTCGGACAGGGGGCTGGTCACTGAAGCTTTCTTT.

This clonotype was recorded many times. The chain employs TRBV28 and TRBJ1-1; D is possibly TRBD1 (6 bases). Germline CDR1 reads MDHEN; CDR2 reads SYDVKM. The V and J ends lost 4 bases and 4 bases respectively, with 16 bases between them. The CDR3 sequence is 15 residues long. CDR3 protein: CASSSPTGWGTEAFF. As DNA, the CDR3 is TGTGCCAGCAGTTCACCCACAGGGTGGGGCACTGAAGCTTTCTTT.

V and J are TRBV4-2 and TRBJ1-1, with 7 bases aligning to TRBD1. From germline, CDR1 is LGHNA and CDR2 YNFKEQ. The CDR3 runs 14 residues. With 2 bases clipped from V and 11 bases from J, the junction kept 11 bases outside the gene matches. For the CDR3, the DNA is TGTGCCAGCAGCCAACCCTTCGAAGGGGGCACGGCTTTCTTT. Protein: CASSQPFEGGTAFF.

This clonotype was counted many times. The chain recombines TRBV18 with TRBJ2-1, with 8 positions matching TRBD1. J gave up 8 bases and V 5 bases, and 5 bases lay outside the gene matches. The CDR3 has 13 amino acids. CDR1 is KGHSH, CDR2 LQKENI, per germline. CDR3 bases: TGTGCCAGCTCAGAGCAGGGGGCCTATGAGCAGTTCTTC. Protein product: CASSEQGAYEQFF. The full variable domain, its missing parts supplied by reference TRBV18 and TRBJ2-1, is NAGVMQNPRHLVRRRGQEARLRCSPMKGHSHVYWYRQLPEEGLKFMVYLQKENIIDESGMPKERFSAEFPKEGPSILRIQQVVRGDSAAYFCASSEQGAYEQFFGPGTRLTVL.

There are many counts of this clonotype. This chain connects TRBV7-9 to TRBJ2-3; 11 positions match TRBD1. CDR1 and CDR2 (germline): SEHNR, FQNEAQ (reference sequence). V lost 5 bases to trimming and J lost 2 bases; unmatched junction nucleotides: 9. The CDR3 runs 17 residues. The CDR3 region is CASSGGRTGGFTDTQYF. CDR3 in DNA: TGTGCCAGCAGCGGAGGCAGGACAGGGGGCTTCACAGATACGCAGTATTTT.

To note about this clonotype: An end of the junction differs from the germline gene, which may be a read error. The chain combines TRBV5-1 with TRBJ2-3; no definite D call. This CDR3 is built from 14 residues. CDR1 SGHRS and CDR2 YFSETQ come from the germline V gene. The CDR3 DNA is TGCGCTAGCAGCTTGGCCTGGGTCACAGATACGCAGTATTTT. This encodes CASSLAWVTDTQYF.

This clonotype was recorded at least ten times. The chain uses TRBV6-1 and TRBJ2-1, with D perhaps being TRBD1 or TRBD2 (5 bases each). V lost 5 bases to trimming and J lost 4 bases, with 15 bases between them. The CDR3 has 15 residues. Per germline, CDR1 MNHNS and CDR2 SASEGT. The DNA of the CDR3 is TGTGCCAGCAGTCGAGGGGCTGTCAGATACAATGAGCAGTTCTTC. Amino acids: CASSRGAVRYNEQFF.

This clonotype was recorded many times. The chain combines TRBV20-1 with TRBJ2-3; a weak D match, TRBD1 (6 bases). The germline CDR1 and CDR2 sequences are DFQATT and SNEGSKA (reference sequence). Trimming took 3 bases from V and 4 from J, leaving 8 bases between them. This CDR3 is built from 12 residues. CDR3 nucleotide sequence: TGCAGTGCTAGTAAGGGGGCAGATACGCAGTATTTT. Translated, it gives CSASKGADTQYF.

The chain has TRBV14 and TRBJ2-3, with TRBD2 matching 7 bases. There are 21 residues in the CDR3. J was trimmed by 2 bases and V by 0 bases; bases with no gene match: 20. The germline V gene has CDR1 SGHDN and CDR2 FVKESK. The CDR3 nucleotides are TGTGCCAGCAGCCAAGATAGGGAAGTCCTAGCGGAGACTCCTATCACAGATACGCAGTATTTT. It specifies CASSQDREVLAETPITDTQYF.

There are many counts of this clonotype. This chain joins TRBV7-9 and TRBJ1-1; D gene uncertain. CDR3 length: 14 amino acids. The germline V gene encodes CDR1 SEHNR and CDR2 FQNEAQ (reference sequence). V was trimmed by 5 bases and J by 4 bases, leaving 14 bases between them. The CDR3 here is CASSGLSVGTEAFF. Written as DNA, the CDR3 is TGTGCCAGCAGCGGCCTTTCGGTTGGCACTGAAGCTTTCTTT.

The V call is TRBV28, the J call TRBJ1-2, with no clear D. The CDR3 runs to 12 residues. Germline V lookup: CDR1 MDHEN, CDR2 SYDVKM. The CDR3 spells CATGTINYGYTF. CDR3 DNA: TGTGCAACGGGTACGATTAACTATGGCTACACCTTC.

This clonotype appeared many times. This CDR3 is CASRVKTQYF. The CDR3 nucleotides are TGTGCCAGCAGGGTTAAGACCCAGTACTTC. The V gene is TRBV2, the J gene TRBJ2-5; no firm D call. The ends were cut back, 6 bases at V and 6 bases at J, with 5 bases in the middle. This CDR3 is built from 10 residues. CDR1 is SNHLY and CDR2 is FYNNEI in the germline V gene. Full variable domain (missing parts from reference TRBV2 and TRBJ2-5): EPEVTQTPSHQVTQMGQEVILRCVPISNHLYFYWYRQILGQKVEFLVSFYNNEISEKSEIFDDQFSVERPDGSNFTLKIRSTKLEDSAMYFCASRVKTQYFGPGTRLLVL.

This clonotype was seen more than once but under ten times. The chain links TRBV29-1 to TRBJ2-1; 7 bases map to TRBD2. Germline loops: CDR1 SQVTM, CDR2 ANQGSEA. There are 14 residues in the CDR3. V was pared by 2 bases and J by 8 bases, with 9 bases of the junction left unmatched. This CDR3 is CSVEKGGRRDEQFF. Written as DNA, the CDR3 is TGCAGCGTTGAAAAGGGCGGGAGACGCGATGAGCAGTTCTTC.

This clonotype was detected ten times or more. V and J are TRBV10-3 and TRBJ1-2; D ambiguous. Germline V gene data show CDR1 as ENHRY and CDR2 as SYGVKD. Trimming left V 4 bases short and J 2 bases short, with 17 bases between. The CDR3 spans 16 residues. CDR3 protein: CAISVGPTSPNYGYTF. The CDR3 coding sequence is TGTGCCATCAGTGTTGGCCCTACATCACCCAACTATGGCTACACCTTC.

This clonotype was found many times. The V gene is TRBV7-2, the J gene TRBJ2-7; 7 nucleotides agree with TRBD2. Germline CDR1 and CDR2: SGHTA and FQGNSA. Trimming at V came to 0 bases and at J to 7 bases, leaving 12 bases not matched to a gene. This CDR3 region has 16 residues. The CDR3 reads CASSLAVTSATLEQYF. The CDR3 nucleotides read TGTGCCAGCAGCTTAGCCGTCACTAGCGCCACCCTGGAGCAGTACTTC.

This clonotype was seen many times. This rearrangement joins TRBV11-2 to TRBJ1-1; possible D gene TRBD1, 6 bases. The CDR3 covers 17 residues. With 2 bases removed from V and 0 bases from J, the gap between germline ends came to 16 bases. Germline V gene lookup returns CDR1 SGHAT and CDR2 FQNNGV. The CDR3 bases are TGTGCCAGCAGCTTAAGAGGATCAGGGGCCCTGAACACTGAAGCTTTCTTT. As protein: CASSLRGSGALNTEAFF.

This clonotype was detected many times. V is TRBV28 and J is TRBJ2-3, with 7 bases fitting TRBD1. The ends lost 6 bases at V and 0 bases at J; junction bases unmatched: 3. The CDR3 spans 14 residues. Germline V gene lookup returns CDR1 MDHEN and CDR2 SYDVKM. The CDR3 is CASRTTGSTDTQYF. CDR3 DNA sequence: TGTGCCAGCAGGACGACAGGGAGCACAGATACGCAGTATTTT.

This rearrangement joins TRBV7-9 to TRBJ2-3, with TRBD2 identical over 11 bases. Germline assignment: CDR1 SEHNR and CDR2 FQNEAQ (reference sequence). Losses at the gene ends were 7 bases for V and 6 bases for J; bases not matched to a gene: 3. CDR3 length: 13 residues. CDR3 loop: CASNIAGGDTQYF. CDR3 sequence (DNA): TGTGCCAGCAACATAGCGGGAGGGGATACGCAGTATTTT. The full variable domain, completed using reference TRBV7-9 and TRBJ2-3, is DTGVSQNPRHKITKRGQNVTFRCDPISEHNRLYWYRQTLGQGPEFLTYFQNEAQLEKSRLLSDRFSAERPKGSFSTLEIQRTEQGDSAMYLCASNIAGGDTQYFGPGTRLTVL.

This clonotype was counted only a few times. V and J are TRBV4-1 and TRBJ2-3; D ambiguous. CDR3 length: 20 residues. V lost 0 bases, J lost 0 bases, and 22 bases lay in between. CDR1 and CDR2 from the germline V gene are MGHRA and YSYEKL. The CDR3 loop reads CASSQDYFIKLPSSTDTQYF. CDR3 coding DNA: TGCGCCAGCAGCCAAGACTACTTCATTAAGCTCCCATCTAGCACAGATACGCAGTATTTT.

This clonotype has a count of ten or more. This chain uses TRBV5-1 with TRBJ1-1, with 11 bases matching TRBD1. The V gene's germline CDR1 is SGHRS and CDR2 YFSETQ. This CDR3 spans 16 amino acids. V was pared by 1 base and J by 4 bases, with 6 bases of the junction left unmatched. CDR3 region: CASSLFGTGGSTEAFF. DNA of the CDR3: TGCGCCAGCAGCTTGTTTGGGACAGGGGGATCCACTGAAGCTTTCTTT. Combining the CDR3 with reference TRBV5-1 and TRBJ1-1 gives the whole variable domain KAGVTQTPRYLIKTRGQQVTLSCSPISGHRSVSWYQQTPGQGLQFLFEYFSETQRNKGNFPGRFSGRQFSNSRSEMNVSTLELGDSALYLCASSLFGTGGSTEAFFGQGTRLTVV.

This clonotype was counted between two and nine times. The rearrangement links TRBV7-9 to TRBJ2-7; weak D call: TRBD1 (5 bases). Germline lookup yields CDR1 SEHNR and CDR2 FQNEAQ (reference sequence). CDR3 length: 16 amino acids. V gave up 5 bases and J gave up 3 bases, with 20 bases separating them. The CDR3: CASSPTPGQGIYEQYF. In DNA, the CDR3 is TGTGCCAGCAGCCCAACCCCCGGACAAGGAATCTACGAGCAGTACTTC.

CDR3 residues: CASSVASRVVDGELFF. CDR3 sequence (DNA): TGTGCCAGCAGCGTAGCCAGCCGGGTGGTCGACGGGGAGCTGTTTTTT. The chain joins TRBV9 to TRBJ2-2; D is ambiguous. This CDR3 comprises 16 residues. Germline CDR1 is SGDLS and CDR2 is YYNGEE. Trimming removed 0 bases from V and 7 bases from J, with 16 bases in between.

In this sample, this clonotype turned up many times. V is TRBV7-8 and J is TRBJ2-3; weak D call: TRBD2 (6 bases). The V gene's germline CDR1 is SGHVS and CDR2 FQNEAQ. This CDR3 region has 15 residues. V shed 5 bases and J shed 1 base, with 13 bases lying between them. As DNA, the CDR3 is TGTGCCAGCAGCCCACCGGGGGACGGCACAGATACGCAGTATTTT. This translates into CASSPPGDGTDTQYF.

The table lists this clonotype with a few counts. This sequence joins TRBV20-1 and TRBJ2-2; TRBD1 might be the D (5 bases). Germline V gene data show CDR1 as DFQATT and CDR2 as SNEGSKA (reference sequence). V gave up 5 bases and J gave up 1 base, with 14 bases separating them. There are 15 residues in the CDR3. CDR3 DNA: TGCAGTGCTCCCTGGGGCGGTTTGAACACCGGGGAGCTGTTTTTT. Residues: CSAPWGGLNTGELFF.

This clonotype appeared a few times. CDR3 DNA: TGTGCCAGCAACGAAGTAACTAGCGGGAAGGTTGAGCAGTTCTTC. Its translation is CASNEVTSGKVEQFF. The rearrangement links TRBV6-1 to TRBJ2-1, with 10 nucleotides matching TRBD2. CDR1 MNHNS and CDR2 SASEGT come from the germline V gene. The length of the CDR3 is 15 residues. V dropped 7 bases and J dropped 9; count of bases not matched to a gene: 12.